Detailed here is one T cell receptor beta chain. Its specificity is unknown. V was cut by 6 bases and J by 6 bases, with 24 bases left in between. CDR1 and CDR2 from the germline V gene are SNHLY and FYNNEI. The CDR3 is made up of 17 amino acids. This specimen belongs to a study of CD8 T cells in ankylosing spondylitis. General observations from the study: Reportedly, significant enrichment of disease-linked clones occurred in matched ankylosing spondylitis synovial fluid. Made up of under 10 highly homologous variants, a TCR beta motif appeared characteristic of ankylosing spondylitis blood. In peripheral blood, disease-linked CD8+ clones occurred at relatively low frequencies. Earlier reports found some motif variants in synovial fluid and blood in reactive arthritis.

By quantitative 5'-RACE with molecular barcodes, the TCR beta libraries were made. TCRdb re-called the 5' RACE reads with MiXCR, one entry per CDR3 protein. The sample includes under 850,000 distinct CDR3 sequences, around a fifth of them seen just once. This TCR derives from a male donor with ankylosing spondylitis. The chain combines TRBV2 with TRBJ2-1, with D perhaps TRBD2 (8 bases). Sequencing input: blood, either unsorted or a sorted T cell fraction (not recorded which). CDR3 in DNA: TGTGCCAGCAGGGCCAGCTCAGGGGGACTAGTGCGCAATGAGCAGTTCTTC. It translates to CASRASSGGLVRNEQFF.